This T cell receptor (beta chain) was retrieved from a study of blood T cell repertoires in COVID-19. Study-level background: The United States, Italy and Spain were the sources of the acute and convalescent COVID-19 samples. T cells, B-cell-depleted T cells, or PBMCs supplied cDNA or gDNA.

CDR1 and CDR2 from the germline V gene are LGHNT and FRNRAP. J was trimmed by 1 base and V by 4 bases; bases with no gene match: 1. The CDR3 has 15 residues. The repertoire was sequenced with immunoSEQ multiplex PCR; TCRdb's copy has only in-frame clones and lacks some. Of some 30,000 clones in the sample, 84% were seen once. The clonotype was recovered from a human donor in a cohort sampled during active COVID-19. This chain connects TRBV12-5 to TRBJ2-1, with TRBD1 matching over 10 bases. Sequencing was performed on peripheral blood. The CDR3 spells CASGSGQGSYNEQFF. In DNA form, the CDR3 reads TGTGCTAGTGGTTCGGGACAGGGGTCCTACAATGAGCAGTTCTTC.